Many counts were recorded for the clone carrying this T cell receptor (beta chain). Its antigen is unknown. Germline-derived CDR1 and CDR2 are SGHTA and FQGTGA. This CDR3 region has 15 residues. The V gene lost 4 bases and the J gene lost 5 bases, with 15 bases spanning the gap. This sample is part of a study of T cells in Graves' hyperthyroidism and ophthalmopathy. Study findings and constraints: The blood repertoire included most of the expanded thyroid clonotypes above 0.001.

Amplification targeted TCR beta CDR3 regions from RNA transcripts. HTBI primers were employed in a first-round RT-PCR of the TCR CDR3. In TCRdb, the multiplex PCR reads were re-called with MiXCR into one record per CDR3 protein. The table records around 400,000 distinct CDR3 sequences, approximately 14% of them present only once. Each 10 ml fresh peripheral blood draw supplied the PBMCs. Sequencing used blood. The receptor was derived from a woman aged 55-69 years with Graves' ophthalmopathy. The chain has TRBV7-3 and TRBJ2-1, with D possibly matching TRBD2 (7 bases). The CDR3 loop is CASSSPGRGNNEQFF. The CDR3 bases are TGTGCCAGCAGCTCCCCGGGGAGGGGGAACAATGAGCAGTTCTTC.